The 17 T cell receptor beta chains given below trace back to one sample, sequenced in a study of blood T cell repertoires in COVID-19. Clones were read by immunoSEQ multiplex PCR, and TCRdb kept only the in-frame ones, dropping some. Of more than 200,000 clones listed, about 91% are singletons. Sequencing used peripheral blood. Receptor source: an elderly man with acute or convalescent COVID-19.

This clone was observed a single time. The chain has TRBV5-1 and TRBJ2-7; D call uncertain. Trimming cost V 0 bases and J 0 bases, with 7 bases left between them. Per germline, CDR1 SGHRS and CDR2 YFSETQ. This CDR3 is 14 amino acids long. Here the CDR3 reads CASSLGGTSYEQYF. CDR3 nucleotide sequence: TGCGCCAGCAGCTTGGGTGGCACCTCCTACGAGCAGTACTTC.

This chain links TRBV11-2 with TRBJ2-1, with 8 bases identical to TRBD1. The CDR3 totals 16 residues. Germline values: CDR1 SGHAT, CDR2 FQNNGV. V gave up 4 bases and J gave up 0 bases; unmatched junction bases: 5. CDR3 amino acids: CASSSNRGYSYNEQFF. CDR3 DNA: TGTGCCAGCAGCTCGAACAGGGGGTACTCCTACAATGAGCAGTTCTTC.

This clone was counted a few times. The chain employs TRBV7-2 and TRBJ2-7; maybe TRBD2 (6 bases). This CDR3 region has 15 residues. Germline lookup yields CDR1 SGHTA and CDR2 FQGNSA. V lost 2 bases and J lost 0, with 11 bases in between. The CDR3 loop reads CASSLSGLISYEQYF. CDR3 DNA: TGTGCCAGCAGCTTAAGCGGGTTGATCTCCTACGAGCAGTACTTC.

With regard to this clone: Other DNA sequences from this sample encode an identical CDR3 as well. The chain is built from TRBV19 and TRBJ1-1; D may be TRBD1 (5 bases). This CDR3 spans 13 amino acids. Germline lookup yields CDR1 LNHDA and CDR2 SQIVND (reference sequence). V lost 8 bases to trimming and J lost 0 bases, with 10 bases between them. DNA of the CDR3: TGTGCCAGTTCCGGGACTGTGAACACTGAAGCTTTCTTT. Protein: CASSGTVNTEAFF.

The V and J genes are TRBV10-3 and TRBJ2-7, with TRBD1 matching 8 bases. Germline-derived CDR1 and CDR2 are ENHRY and SYGVKD. The CDR3 spans 15 residues. The V gene end was trimmed by 6 bases and the J gene end by 2 bases; junction bases not matched to a gene: 9. CDR3 DNA sequence: TGTGCCATCAGCCTCCGGGACAGGAGCACCTACGAGCAGTACTTC. Its translation is CAISLRDRSTYEQYF.

The chain recombines TRBV9 with TRBJ2-1, with a tentative D call TRBD2 (6 bases). In germline, CDR1 is SGDLS, CDR2 YYNGEE. The V gene lost 6 bases and the J gene lost 3 bases, with 13 bases spanning the gap. The CDR3 sequence is 14 residues long. The CDR3 reads CASNLDYFYNEQFF. The CDR3 region has the DNA TGTGCCAGCAACCTGGACTACTTCTACAATGAGCAGTTCTTC. Full variable domain (remainder filled in from reference TRBV9 and TRBJ2-1): DSGVTQTPKHLITATGQRVTLRCSPRSGDLSVYWYQQSLDQGLQFLIQYYNGEERAKGNILERFSAQQFPDLHSELNLSSLELGDSALYFCASNLDYFYNEQFFGPGTRLTVL.

The chain combines TRBV28 with TRBJ2-6; 8 bases line up with TRBD1. The CDR3 is made up of 18 amino acids. Looked up from germline, CDR1 is MDHEN and CDR2 is SYDVKM. The J segment lost 0 bases and the V segment lost 7 bases, leaving 11 bases of the junction unmatched. CDR3 sequence reads: CASKGAGGLSSGANVLTF. DNA of the CDR3: TGTGCCAGCAAGGGCGCAGGGGGCTTGAGCTCTGGGGCCAACGTCCTGACTTTC.

The genes are TRBV5-6 and TRBJ2-3; the D is unclear. Germline CDR1 is SGHDT and CDR2 is YYEEEE. V was clipped by 2 bases and J by 2 bases, with 12 bases between them. The CDR3 has 15 amino acids. The CDR3 nucleotides are TGTGCCAGCAGCTTAATTGAGCTTTCCACAGATACGCAGTATTTT. This gives the protein CASSLIELSTDTQYF.

The chain carries TRBV2 and TRBJ1-1, with D possibly matching TRBD1 (5 bases). Trimming removed 3 bases from V and 1 base from J, with 12 bases in between. The germline V gene encodes CDR1 SNHLY and CDR2 FYNNEI. CDR3 length equals 15 residues. The CDR3 region is CASSDEARANTEAFF. The CDR3 nucleotides read TGTGCCAGCAGTGATGAGGCCAGGGCGAACACTGAAGCTTTCTTT.

The V gene is TRBV7-2, the J gene TRBJ2-3; tentative D call: TRBD1 (6 bases). Trimming removed 6 bases at V and 0 bases at J, with 13 bases between. This CDR3 contains 15 residues. CDR1 and CDR2 from the germline V gene are SGHTA and FQGNSA. The CDR3 loop is CASSHGGSSTDTQYF. In DNA form, the CDR3 reads TGTGCCAGCAGTCATGGGGGCTCCAGCACAGATACGCAGTATTTT.

The chain employs TRBV5-1 and TRBJ2-3, with 7 positions matching TRBD1. The germline gives CDR1 SGHRS, CDR2 YFSETQ. The CDR3 runs 16 residues. V was clipped by 2 bases and J by 0 bases; unmatched bases: 6. The CDR3, as DNA: TGCGCCAGCAGCTTTTCAGGGACAGATAGCACAGATACGCAGTATTTT. It yields the protein CASSFSGTDSTDTQYF.

This chain links TRBV5-1 with TRBJ1-6; tentative D call: TRBD1 (6 bases). V was pared by 0 bases and J by 7 bases, with 8 bases between. CDR1 and CDR2 from the germline V gene are SGHRS and YFSETQ. The CDR3 contains 14 residues. DNA for the CDR3: TGCGCCAGCAGCTTGGACAGGGCGAATTCACCCCTCCACTTT. Residues: CASSLDRANSPLHF.

The J gene is TRBJ2-5, the V gene TRBV5-1; 9 bases match TRBD1. Looked up from germline, CDR1 is SGHRS and CDR2 is YFSETQ. V gave up 4 bases and J gave up 2 bases; unmatched junction bases: 6. The CDR3 is 15 residues long. CDR3 DNA: TGCGCCAGCAGCCTTACAGGGGGCCTTCAAGAGACCCAGTACTTC. It codes for CASSLTGGLQETQYF.

This chain uses TRBV7-2 with TRBJ2-2; 13 nucleotides agree with TRBD2. Trimming cost V 5 bases and J 1 base; bases outside gene matches: 7. Looked up from germline, CDR1 is SGHTA and CDR2 is FQGNSA. This CDR3 has 18 residues. Here the CDR3 reads CASSPRTSGGLNTGELFF. In DNA, the CDR3 is TGTGCCAGCAGCCCGCGGACTAGCGGGGGATTGAACACCGGGGAGCTGTTTTTT.

This clone was seen only once. The genes are TRBV28 and TRBJ1-2; possible D gene TRBD1, 6 bases. The CDR3 loop spans 14 amino acids. V lost 5 bases and J lost 0, with 10 bases in between. Germline V gene sequence: CDR1 MDHEN, CDR2 SYDVKM. Written as DNA, the CDR3 is TGTGCCAGCAGTCAGGACAGCACTAACTATGGCTACACCTTC. It specifies CASSQDSTNYGYTF.

This clone has a single count. This sequence joins TRBV6-2 or TRBV6-3 and TRBJ1-5; 9 positions agree with TRBD1. The germline V gene encodes CDR1 MNHEY and CDR2 SVGEGT. The CDR3 contains 12 residues. With 6 bases clipped from V and 15 bases from J, the junction kept 9 bases outside the gene matches. The CDR3 protein is CASSPPGQGSHF. CDR3 DNA: TGTGCCAGCAGCCCGCCGGGACAGGGTTCGCATTTT.

The J gene is TRBJ2-1, the V gene TRBV14; 9 bases are a match to TRBD2. With V trimmed by 3 bases and J by 3 bases, 6 bases remained unmatched. The CDR3 runs 16 residues. Germline assignment: CDR1 SGHDN and CDR2 FVKESK. CDR3 region: CASSHLTSGSYNEQFF. The CDR3 nucleotides read TGTGCCAGCAGCCACCTGACTAGCGGAAGCTACAATGAGCAGTTCTTC.